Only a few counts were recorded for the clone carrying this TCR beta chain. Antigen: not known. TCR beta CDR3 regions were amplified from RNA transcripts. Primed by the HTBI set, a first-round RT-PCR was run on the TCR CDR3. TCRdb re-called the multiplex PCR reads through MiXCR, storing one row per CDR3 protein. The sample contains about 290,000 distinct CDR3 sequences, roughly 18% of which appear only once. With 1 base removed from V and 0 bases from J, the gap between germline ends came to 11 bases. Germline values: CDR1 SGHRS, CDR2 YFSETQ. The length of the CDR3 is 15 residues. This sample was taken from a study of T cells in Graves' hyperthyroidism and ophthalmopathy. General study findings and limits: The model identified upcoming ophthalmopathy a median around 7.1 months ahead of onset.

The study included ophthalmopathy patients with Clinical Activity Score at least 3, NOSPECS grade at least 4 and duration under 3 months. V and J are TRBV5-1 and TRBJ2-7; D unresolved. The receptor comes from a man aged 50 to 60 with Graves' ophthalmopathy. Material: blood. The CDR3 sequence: CASSLLEGSSYEQYF. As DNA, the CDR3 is TGCGCCAGCAGCTTGCTCGAAGGCAGCTCCTACGAGCAGTACTTC.